The 23 T cell receptor beta chains below all came from one sample that was sequenced in a study of cytotoxic CD8 clonotypes in ibrutinib-treated CLL. Profiled with immunoSEQ multiplex PCR; TCRdb holds only in-frame clones, not every one. The repertoire includes about 150,000 clones, about 80% of them detected once, and 5% to 5.5% sits in the top ten. The source was PBMCs, collected after 24 months of ibrutinib treatment. These TCRs come from a human donor with chronic lymphocytic leukemia.

Here the CDR3 reads CASSPGLERNQPQHF. CDR3 in DNA: TGTGCCAGCTCACCCGGGCTAGAGCGGAATCAGCCCCAGCATTTT. The J gene is TRBJ1-5, the V gene TRBV18; D uncertain. V lost 3 bases and J 4 bases, leaving 13 bases between the germline ends. Germline V gene lookup returns CDR1 KGHSH and CDR2 LQKENI. The CDR3 has 15 amino acids.

This chain uses TRBV4-2 with TRBJ2-3; 10 positions agree with TRBD2. The J segment lost 10 bases and the V segment lost 0 bases, leaving 10 bases of the junction unmatched. CDR3 length equals 16 residues. CDR1 LGHNA and CDR2 YNFKEQ come from the germline V gene. This CDR3 reads CASSQEGLAGARAQYF. In DNA form, the CDR3 reads TGTGCCAGCAGCCAAGAGGGGCTAGCGGGGGCGAGGGCGCAGTATTTT.

The chain combines TRBV20-1 with TRBJ2-7; D gene uncertain. V lost 5 bases and J lost 4, with 9 bases in between. The CDR3 is 11 residues long. Germline CDR1 is DFQATT and CDR2 is SNEGSKA (reference sequence). The CDR3 DNA reads TGCAGTGCTGACCAGGCGTACGAGCAGTACTTC. Residues: CSADQAYEQYF.

V is TRBV25-1 and J is TRBJ2-3; 7 positions match TRBD2. With 8 bases clipped from V and 1 base from J, the junction kept 12 bases outside the gene matches. The length of the CDR3 is 16 residues. From germline, CDR1 is MGHDK and CDR2 SYGVNS. CDR3 in amino acids: CASSPLLATRTDTQYF. The CDR3 DNA sequence: TGTGCCAGCTCCCCCCTACTAGCGACCCGCACAGATACGCAGTATTTT. Full variable domain (missing parts from reference TRBV25-1 and TRBJ2-3): EADIYQTPRYLVIGTGKKITLECSQTMGHDKMYWYQQDPGMELHLIHYSYGVNSTEKGDLSSESTVSRIRTEHFPLTLESARPSHTSQYLCASSPLLATRTDTQYFGPGTRLTVL.

This clone has just a few counts. The rearrangement joins TRBV7-2 to TRBJ2-1; TRBD1 or TRBD2 may be the D gene (5 bases each). Germline V gene lookup returns CDR1 SGHTA and CDR2 FQGNSA. This CDR3 region has 12 residues. V lost 5 bases, J lost 12 bases, and 14 bases lay in between. The CDR3 sequence is CASSTYQGRQFF. The DNA of the CDR3 is TGTGCCAGCAGCACTTACCAGGGACGGCAGTTCTTC.

The chain employs TRBV4-2 and TRBJ2-3, with D possibly matching TRBD2 (5 bases). CDR1 and CDR2 from the germline V gene are LGHNA and YNFKEQ. CDR3 size: 16 residues. The V end was cut by 0 bases, the J end by 2 bases, with 12 bases between. CDR3 in amino acids: CASSQDWRTLTDTQYF. The CDR3, as DNA: TGTGCCAGCAGCCAAGATTGGAGGACCCTCACAGATACGCAGTATTTT.

V gene TRBV5-6 combines with J gene TRBJ2-4; D is uncertain. Germline-derived CDR1 and CDR2 are SGHDT and YYEEEE. This CDR3 contains 15 residues. V dropped 4 bases and J dropped 0 bases, with 11 bases sitting between them. CDR3 amino acids: CASSPEYLAKNIQYF. The CDR3 coding sequence is TGTGCCAGCAGCCCGGAGTACCTAGCCAAAAACATTCAGTACTTC.

This chain links TRBV5-1 with TRBJ1-4; possible D gene TRBD1, 6 bases. Germline V gene lookup returns CDR1 SGHRS and CDR2 YFSETQ. V was trimmed by 0 bases and J by 8 bases, leaving 17 bases between them. The CDR3 totals 16 residues. The CDR3 DNA follows: TGCGCCAGCAGCTTGGCCGGGGGGGCCCAAGGGGAAAAACTGTTTTTT. The encoded protein is CASSLAGGAQGEKLFF. Combining the CDR3 with reference TRBV5-1 and TRBJ1-4 gives the whole variable domain KAGVTQTPRYLIKTRGQQVTLSCSPISGHRSVSWYQQTPGQGLQFLFEYFSETQRNKGNFPGRFSGRQFSNSRSEMNVSTLELGDSALYLCASSLAGGAQGEKLFFGSGTQLSVL.

This clone has only a few counts. The junction departs from germline at one end; a sequencing error may be responsible. The rearrangement joins TRBV5-1 to TRBJ2-5; D tentatively fits TRBD1 or TRBD2 (5 bases each). Per germline, CDR1 SGHRS and CDR2 YFSETQ. The CDR3 contains 15 residues. The CDR3 loop is CATSRDGVDGETQYF. The CDR3 bases are TGCGCCACCAGCCGGGACGGAGTGGACGGGGAGACCCAGTACTTC.

The gene calls are TRBV13 and TRBJ1-6; D gene ambiguous. The CDR3 consists of 13 residues. Germline values: CDR1 PRHDT, CDR2 FYEKMQ (reference sequence). V was clipped by 0 bases and J by 11 bases, with 8 bases between them. The CDR3 protein is CASSLGTFAPLHF. Here the CDR3 DNA reads TGTGCCAGCAGCTTAGGCACTTTCGCACCCCTCCACTTT.

This clone was picked up a small number of times. This sequence joins TRBV9 and TRBJ2-2, with 10 bases identical to TRBD1. CDR1 and CDR2 from the germline V gene are SGDLS and YYNGEE. This CDR3 region has 15 residues. The J segment lost 4 bases and the V segment lost 4 bases, leaving 4 bases of the junction unmatched. CDR3 sequence: CASSWRDRGTGELFF. The CDR3 DNA reads as TGTGCCAGCAGCTGGAGGGACAGGGGCACCGGGGAGCTGTTTTTT.

The CDR3 DNA follows: TGTGCCAGTAGTACCGGGTGGGGAGACAATGAGCAGTTCTTC. Translation gives CASSTGWGDNEQFF. The genes are TRBV19 and TRBJ2-1; tentatively, D is TRBD2 (5 bases). Trimming left V 4 bases short and J 5 bases short, with 12 bases between. The germline V gene encodes CDR1 LNHDA and CDR2 SQIVND (reference sequence). CDR3 size: 14 residues.

The chain is built from TRBV27 and TRBJ1-1; D possibly corresponds to TRBD1 (5 bases). This CDR3 has 14 amino acids. The V end lost 1 base, the J end lost 4 bases, and 10 bases lay between the germline ends. Germline V gene data show CDR1 as MNHEY and CDR2 as SMNVEV (reference sequence). The CDR3 region has the DNA TGTGCCAGCAGTTTATTTGGGGGAGGCACTGAAGCTTTCTTT. Protein sequence: CASSLFGGGTEAFF.

The V and J genes are TRBV18 and TRBJ2-3; TRBD1 agrees at 10 bases. Germline trimming cut 2 bases from V and 1 base from J; bases unmatched to any gene: 3. CDR1 KGHSH and CDR2 LQKENI come from the germline V gene. This CDR3 spans 16 amino acids. As DNA, the CDR3 is TGTGCCAGCTCACCAGGACAGGGGGGACGCACAGATACGCAGTATTTT. Its translation: CASSPGQGGRTDTQYF.

This clone is a singleton in its sample. The genes are TRBV27 and TRBJ1-3; 8 positions agree with TRBD1. Germline CDR1 is MNHEY and CDR2 is SMNVEV (reference sequence). After removal of 4 bases from V and 2 bases from J, the junction contained 25 bases not matched to a gene. The CDR3 runs 22 residues. The CDR3 bases are TGTGCCAGCAGTTCGTACAGGGGGGATCCTGGGCCAACTCTTGGAGCTGGAAACACCATATATTTT. Translating gives CASSSYRGDPGPTLGAGNTIYF.

This clone came up a few times. The V and J genes are TRBV19 and TRBJ1-5; possibly TRBD1 for D (6 bases). V dropped 8 bases and J dropped 7 bases, with 15 bases sitting between them. The germline CDR1 and CDR2 sequences are LNHDA and SQIVND (reference sequence). This CDR3 spans 13 amino acids. The CDR3 here is CASCPQGGQPQHF. The CDR3 bases are TGTGCCAGTTGCCCACAGGGTGGCCAGCCCCAGCATTTT.

V is TRBV19 and J is TRBJ1-3; weak D call: TRBD1 (5 bases). V was cut by 5 bases and J by 4 bases, with 6 bases left in between. CDR1 and CDR2 (germline): LNHDA, SQIVND (reference sequence). CDR3 length equals 12 residues. DNA for the CDR3: TGTGCCAGTAGTGGGGCCGGAAACACCATATATTTT. It yields the protein CASSGAGNTIYF.

This clone was observed a few times. The V gene is TRBV7-9, the J gene TRBJ1-2; D gene uncertain. CDR3 length: 14 residues. V was trimmed by 2 bases and J by 7 bases, leaving 14 bases between them. Germline V CDR1 and CDR2: SEHNR, FQNEAQ (reference sequence). This CDR3 is CASSLSAVGGGYTF. CDR3 in DNA: TGTGCCAGCAGCTTATCTGCGGTGGGAGGTGGCTACACCTTC.

In nucleotides, the CDR3 is TGTGCCATCAGGGAGGGCACCGGGGAGCTGTTTTTT. Translation: CAIREGTGELFF. The chain has TRBV10-3 and TRBJ2-2, with TRBD2 as a possible D gene (6 bases). The germline CDR1 and CDR2 sequences are ENHRY and SYGVKD. V lost 6 bases and J 4 bases, leaving 6 bases between the germline ends. The CDR3 sequence is 12 residues long.

This chain joins TRBV19 and TRBJ1-5; TRBD1 is a possible D gene (6 bases). CDR3 size: 15 residues. Germline CDR1 reads LNHDA; CDR2 reads SQIVND (reference sequence). Between the trimmed V and J ends, which lost 3 bases and 7 bases, there was a span of 16 bases. The CDR3 here is CASSIQGSGDQPQHF. The DNA of the CDR3 is TGTGCCAGTAGTATTCAGGGGTCCGGGGACCAGCCCCAGCATTTT.

CDR3 protein: CASTPRWDQETQYF. The CDR3 DNA reads TGTGCCAGCACCCCGCGGTGGGACCAAGAGACCCAGTACTTC. The rearrangement joins TRBV13 to TRBJ2-5; D not certain. Trimming stripped 7 bases from V and 0 bases from J, with 12 bases between. Per the germline V gene, CDR1 is PRHDT and CDR2 is FYEKMQ (reference sequence). The length of the CDR3 is 14 residues.

This chain joins TRBV19 and TRBJ2-6; no clear D gene. The CDR3 spans 17 residues. V was trimmed by 9 bases and J by 0 bases, leaving 18 bases between them. From germline, CDR1 is LNHDA and CDR2 SQIVND (reference sequence). The CDR3 region has the DNA TGTGCCAGGACCAGACAACCCACCCGCTCTGGGGCCAACGTCCTGACTTTC. Protein: CARTRQPTRSGANVLTF.

This clone was counted once. The chain couples TRBV5-1 to TRBJ2-5; D might be TRBD1 or TRBD2, each matching 5 bases. The germline V gene encodes CDR1 SGHRS and CDR2 YFSETQ. Trimming removed 4 bases from V and 4 bases from J, with 14 bases in between. The CDR3 has 14 amino acids. CDR3 in DNA: TGCGCCAGCAGCCCGAGGGTTGGGGGAGAGACCCAGTACTTC. This encodes CASSPRVGGETQYF.